This T cell receptor (beta chain) came from a study of PD-L1 blockade in urothelial cancer. The wider study: Males with bladder-origin urothelial cancer constituted twenty-five of 29 patients. T cells were recovered from blood samples at a median of roughly 150,000. Researchers looked at the blood 3 weeks (second dose) and 6 weeks after treatment began.

Germline CDR1 and CDR2: SGHAT and FQNNGV. Trimming stripped 5 bases from V and 6 bases from J, with 15 bases between. The CDR3 contains 14 residues. Time point indicated: peripheral blood 6 weeks after treatment start. Each PCR reaction had synthetic TCR analog templates spiked into it. This table comes from immunoSEQ multiplex PCR, and its TCRdb copy is limited to in-frame clones, with some not included. The data hold roughly 45,000 clones, with 65% to 85% observed a single time. Source: PBMCs, taken around atezolizumab (anti-PD-L1) treatment. The sequence derives from a man between 65 and 85 years old with urothelial cancer. The chain combines TRBV11-2 with TRBJ2-3; D call uncertain. CDR3 sequence: CASSPLWRTDTQYF. CDR3 coding DNA: TGTGCCAGCAGCCCCCTTTGGAGAACGGATACGCAGTATTTT.